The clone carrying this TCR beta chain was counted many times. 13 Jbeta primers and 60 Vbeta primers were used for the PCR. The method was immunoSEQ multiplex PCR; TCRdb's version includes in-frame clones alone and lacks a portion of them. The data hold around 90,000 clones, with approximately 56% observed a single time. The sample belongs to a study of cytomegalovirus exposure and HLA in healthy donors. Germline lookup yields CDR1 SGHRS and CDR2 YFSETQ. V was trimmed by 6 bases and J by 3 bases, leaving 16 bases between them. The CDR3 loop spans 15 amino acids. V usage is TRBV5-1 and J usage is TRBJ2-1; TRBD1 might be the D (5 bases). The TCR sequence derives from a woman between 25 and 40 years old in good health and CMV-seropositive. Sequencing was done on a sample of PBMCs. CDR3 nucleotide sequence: TGCGCCAGCACCCTAGACAGAACTTACTACAATGAGCAGTTCTTC. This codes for CASTLDRTYYNEQFF.